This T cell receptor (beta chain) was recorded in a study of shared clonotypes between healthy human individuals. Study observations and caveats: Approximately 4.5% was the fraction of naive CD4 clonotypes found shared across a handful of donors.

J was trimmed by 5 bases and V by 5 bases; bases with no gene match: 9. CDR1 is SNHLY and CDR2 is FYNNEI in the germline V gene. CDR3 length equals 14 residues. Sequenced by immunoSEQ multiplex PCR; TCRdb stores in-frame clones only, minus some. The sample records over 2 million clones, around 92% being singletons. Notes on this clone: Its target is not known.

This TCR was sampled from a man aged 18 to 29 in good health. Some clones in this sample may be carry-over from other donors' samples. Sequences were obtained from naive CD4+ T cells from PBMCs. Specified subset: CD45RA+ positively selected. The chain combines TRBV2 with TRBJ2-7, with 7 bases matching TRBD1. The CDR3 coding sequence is TGTGCCAGCAGTTCTCGAAGGGGGCACGACGAGCAGTACTTC. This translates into CASSSRRGHDEQYF.